These T cell receptor beta chains were read from a single sample in a study of blood T cell repertoires in COVID-19. TCRdb's copy holds only in-frame clones and misses some; the assay was immunoSEQ multiplex PCR. The sample includes 150,000 to 200,000 clones, roughly 90% of them seen just once. The sample was peripheral blood. These receptors were collected from a man aged 60 to 75 with active or convalescent COVID-19. CDR3s include the opening cysteine and the closing phenylalanine or tryptophan.

J,V,CDR3
TRBJ1-5,TRBV6-5,CASRGGVRQPQHF
TRBJ2-7,TRBV19,CASSIGTSAYSYEQYF
TRBJ1-6,TRBV6-6,CASSWTENSPLHF
TRBJ2-3,TRBV10-2,CASRDIQATPTDTQYF
TRBJ1-3,TRBV9,CASSVASGELYGNTIYF
TRBJ1-5,TRBV5-5,CASSWDSNQPQHF
TRBJ1-1,TRBV18,CASSPSGTPNTEAFF
TRBJ2-1,TRBV5-1,CASSLDVAGAGNEQFF
TRBJ2-1,TRBV11-2,CASSSLAGGYNEQFF
TRBJ2-7,TRBV6-5,CASSYSGTASYEQYF
TRBJ2-1,TRBV24-1,CAIDLALSSYNEQFF
TRBJ2-3,TRBV10-3,CAISDTGESADTQYF
TRBJ2-2,TRBV5-1,CASSLDPGGSGELFF
TRBJ1-1,TRBV18,CASSLTRPPGDTEAFF
TRBJ1-1,TRBV6-5,CASSGNTEAFF
TRBJ2-3,TRBV4-2,CASSQEIAGGPTDTQYF
TRBJ1-1,TRBV6-5,CASRLTQGAPEAFF